Listed here are 13 T cell receptor beta chains from one sample, sequenced in a study of cytomegalovirus exposure and HLA in healthy donors. Generated by immunoSEQ multiplex PCR, the TCRdb table keeps only in-frame clones and is missing some. This sample has more than 90,000 clones, with 86% found just once. What was sequenced was PBMCs. All receptors derive from a man younger than 30 in good health and CMV-seronegative.

The rearrangement joins TRBV5-8 to TRBJ1-5; 10 bases match TRBD1. Germline V lookup: CDR1 SGHTS, CDR2 YDEGEE. The CDR3 extends over 16 amino acids. Trimming at V came to 5 bases and at J to 5 bases, leaving 10 bases not matched to a gene. DNA for the CDR3: TGTGCCAGCAGTTCGGACTTGACAGGGGGCGATCAGCCCCAGCATTTT. This sequence encodes CASSSDLTGGDQPQHF.

This clone was counted a single time. The CDR3 sequence: CASSLVGFSLGTHSEKLFF. CDR3 bases: TGCGCCAGCAGCTTGGTAGGGTTTTCACTTGGGACACACAGTGAAAAACTGTTTTTT. The chain recombines TRBV5-1 with TRBJ1-4; tentative D call: TRBD1 (6 bases). The ends were cut back, 0 bases at V and 7 bases at J, with 25 bases in the middle. The length of the CDR3 is 19 residues. Germline lookup yields CDR1 SGHRS and CDR2 YFSETQ.

This chain joins TRBV30 and TRBJ1-4; D might be TRBD1 (5 bases). Germline lookup yields CDR1 GTSNPN and CDR2 SVGIG (reference sequence). The CDR3 spans 14 residues. V gave up 1 base and J gave up 5 bases, with 11 bases separating them. The CDR3 sequence: CAWSAVGGNEKLFF. The CDR3 region has the DNA TGTGCCTGGAGTGCAGTGGGGGGGAATGAAAAACTGTTTTTT.

The chain combines TRBV5-8 with TRBJ1-5, with 8 bases aligning to TRBD1. CDR1 SGHTS and CDR2 YDEGEE come from the germline V gene. With V trimmed by 1 base and J by 1 base, 1 base remained unmatched. The CDR3 covers 15 residues. CDR3 in DNA: TGTGCCAGCAGCTTGCAGGGGGCAAGCAATCAGCCCCAGCATTTT. This translates into CASSLQGASNQPQHF.

This clone is a singleton in its sample. DNA of the CDR3: TGTGCCAGCAGAACCGGGACAGGGTCCTACGAGCAGTACTTC. Amino acid sequence: CASRTGTGSYEQYF. The chain is built from TRBV6-5 and TRBJ2-7; 9 nucleotides agree with TRBD1. V lost 6 bases to trimming and J lost 1 base; unmatched junction nucleotides: 4. The CDR3 totals 14 residues. The germline CDR1 and CDR2 sequences are MNHEY and SVGAGI.

CDR3 sequence (DNA): TGTGCCAGCAGCCCTAGTATTGCGGGAGATAAGTTCTTC. This translates into CASSPSIAGDKFF. The chain recombines TRBV5-4 with TRBJ2-1, with 7 nucleotides matching TRBD2. The CDR3 runs 13 residues. Germline V gene sequence: CDR1 SGHNT, CDR2 YYREEE (reference sequence). J lost 14 bases, V lost 4 bases, and 12 bases had no gene match.

This chain connects TRBV10-1 to TRBJ1-2; 8 nucleotides agree with TRBD1. The J segment lost 8 bases and the V segment lost 0 bases, leaving 2 bases of the junction unmatched. CDR1 is WNHNN and CDR2 is SYGVQD in the germline V gene (reference sequence). The CDR3 runs to 13 residues. The CDR3 DNA reads TGCGCCAGCAGTGAGTCTGGGACAGGCGGCTACACCTTC. Its translation is CASSESGTGGYTF.

J is TRBJ1-2 and V is TRBV7-9, with D perhaps TRBD1 (6 bases). The CDR3 covers 13 residues. The germline V gene has CDR1 SEHNR and CDR2 FQNEAQ (reference sequence). Deletions cut 5 bases from V and 3 bases from J, with 10 bases between. The CDR3 DNA reads as TGTGCCAGCAGCCCCGGACAGCACTATGGCTACACCTTC. Translated: CASSPGQHYGYTF.

The genes are TRBV18 and TRBJ1-5; 12 bases align to TRBD1. Germline CDR1 and CDR2: KGHSH and LQKENI. The CDR3 extends over 18 amino acids. With V trimmed by 0 bases and J by 2 bases, 5 bases remained unmatched. CDR3 protein: CASSPPGTGGQGNQPQHF. The CDR3 DNA sequence: TGTGCCAGCTCACCACCGGGGACAGGGGGCCAGGGCAATCAGCCCCAGCATTTT.

V usage is TRBV5-6 and J usage is TRBJ2-1, with D possibly matching TRBD1 (6 bases). This CDR3 has 15 amino acids. CDR1 and CDR2 from the germline V gene are SGHDT and YYEEEE. Trimming removed 5 bases at V and 2 bases at J, with 14 bases between. The CDR3 region is CASRVTGTTYNEQFF. CDR3 in DNA: TGTGCCAGCAGGGTGACCGGGACAACCTACAATGAGCAGTTCTTC.

This rearrangement joins TRBV25-1 to TRBJ1-2, with 9 bases fitting TRBD1. V lost 3 bases and J lost 6; bases outside the gene matches: 5. The germline CDR1 and CDR2 sequences are MGHDK and SYGVNS. CDR3 length: 14 amino acids. This CDR3 reads CASSDLGQGHGYTF. In DNA, the CDR3 is TGTGCCAGCAGTGACTTGGGACAGGGCCATGGCTACACCTTC.

This chain joins TRBV27 and TRBJ1-5, with 11 bases lining up with TRBD1. Per the germline V gene, CDR1 is MNHEY and CDR2 is SMNVEV (reference sequence). The V and J ends lost 10 bases and 2 bases, in that order; junction bases with no gene match: 4. This CDR3 spans 14 amino acids. CDR3 sequence: CATRTGGGNQPQHF. CDR3 DNA sequence: TGTGCCACCCGGACAGGGGGCGGCAATCAGCCCCAGCATTTT.

The rearrangement uses TRBV5-1 and TRBJ1-4; the D is unclear. V dropped 1 base and J dropped 4 bases, with 5 bases sitting between them. The CDR3 has 13 residues. Germline V gene data show CDR1 as SGHRS and CDR2 as YFSETQ. CDR3 sequence: CASSLTDNEKLFF. DNA for the CDR3: TGCGCCAGCAGCTTGACAGATAATGAAAAACTGTTTTTT.